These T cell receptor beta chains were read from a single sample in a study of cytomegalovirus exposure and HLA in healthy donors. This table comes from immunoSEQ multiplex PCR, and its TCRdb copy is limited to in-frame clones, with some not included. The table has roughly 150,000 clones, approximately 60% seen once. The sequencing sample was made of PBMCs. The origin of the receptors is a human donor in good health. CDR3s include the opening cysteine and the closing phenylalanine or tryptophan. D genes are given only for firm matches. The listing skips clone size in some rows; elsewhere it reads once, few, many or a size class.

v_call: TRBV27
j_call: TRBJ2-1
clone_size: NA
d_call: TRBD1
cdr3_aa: CASSGQAGDEQFF
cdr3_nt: TGTGCCAGCAGCGGACAGGCCGGAGATGAGCAGTTCTTC

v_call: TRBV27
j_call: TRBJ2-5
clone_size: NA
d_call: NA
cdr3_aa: CASSYPGGAQETQYF
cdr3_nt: TGTGCCAGCAGTTACCCCGGTGGGGCCCAAGAGACCCAGTACTTC

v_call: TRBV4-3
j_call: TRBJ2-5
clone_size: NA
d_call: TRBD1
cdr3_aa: CASSHTGTGRETQYF
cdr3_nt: TGCGCCAGCAGCCACACCGGGACAGGGCGGGAGACCCAGTACTTC

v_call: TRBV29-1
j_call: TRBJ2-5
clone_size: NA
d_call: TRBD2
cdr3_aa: CSVGLLAGQETQYF
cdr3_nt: TGCAGCGTTGGCCTACTAGCGGGACAAGAGACCCAGTACTTC

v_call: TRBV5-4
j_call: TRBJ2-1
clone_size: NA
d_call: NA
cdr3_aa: CASSPKTVSYNEQFF
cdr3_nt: TGTGCCAGCAGCCCCAAGACAGTGTCCTACAATGAGCAGTTCTTC

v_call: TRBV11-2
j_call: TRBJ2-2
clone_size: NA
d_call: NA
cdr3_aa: CASSSSGQGNTGELFF
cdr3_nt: TGTGCCAGCAGCTCGAGCGGGCAGGGAAACACCGGGGAGCTGTTTTTT

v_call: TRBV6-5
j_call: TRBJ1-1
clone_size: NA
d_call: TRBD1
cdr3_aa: CASRRQGAGEAFF
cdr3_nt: TGTGCCAGCAGGCGTCAGGGGGCGGGGGAAGCTTTCTTT

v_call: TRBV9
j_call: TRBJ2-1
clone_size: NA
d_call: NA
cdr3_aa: CASSVGAGLIYNEQFF
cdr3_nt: TGTGCCAGCAGCGTAGGGGCAGGACTCATCTACAATGAGCAGTTCTTC

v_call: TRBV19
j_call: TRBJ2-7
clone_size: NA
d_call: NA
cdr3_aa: CASSIQQNPYEQYF
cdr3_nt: TGTGCCAGTAGTATCCAACAGAATCCCTACGAGCAGTACTTC

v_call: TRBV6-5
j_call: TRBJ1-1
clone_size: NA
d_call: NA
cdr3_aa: CASRVGRENTEAFF
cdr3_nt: TGTGCCAGCAGAGTAGGCAGGGAGAACACTGAAGCTTTCTTT

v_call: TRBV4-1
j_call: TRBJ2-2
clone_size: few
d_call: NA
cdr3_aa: CASSPAENTGELFF
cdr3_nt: TGCGCCAGCAGCCCTGCGGAAAACACCGGGGAGCTGTTTTTT

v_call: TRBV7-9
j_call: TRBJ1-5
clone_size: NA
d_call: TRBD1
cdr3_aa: CASSPGQADNQPQHF
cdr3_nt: TGTGCCAGCAGCCCGGGACAGGCCGACAATCAGCCCCAGCATTTT

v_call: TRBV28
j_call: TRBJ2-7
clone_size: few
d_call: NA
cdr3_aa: CASSQGSYAYEQYF
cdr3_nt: TGTGCCAGCAGCCAGGGGTCATATGCCTACGAGCAGTACTTC

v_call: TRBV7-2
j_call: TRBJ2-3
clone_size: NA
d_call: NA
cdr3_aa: CASSRQTRDTQYF
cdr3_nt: TGTGCCAGCAGCCGCCAGACTAGAGATACGCAGTATTTT

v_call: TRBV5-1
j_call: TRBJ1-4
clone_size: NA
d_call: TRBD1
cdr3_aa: CASSPGQGHEKLFF
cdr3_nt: TGCGCCAGCAGCCCGGGACAGGGTCACGAAAAACTGTTTTTT

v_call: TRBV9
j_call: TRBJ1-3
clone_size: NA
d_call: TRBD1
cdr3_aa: CASSARQGGSGNTIYF
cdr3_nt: TGTGCCAGCAGCGCCCGACAGGGAGGCTCTGGAAACACCATATATTTT

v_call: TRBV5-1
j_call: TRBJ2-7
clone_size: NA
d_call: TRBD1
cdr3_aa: CASSQGQGREQYF
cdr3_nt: TGCGCCAGCAGCCAAGGACAGGGTCGCGAGCAGTACTTC

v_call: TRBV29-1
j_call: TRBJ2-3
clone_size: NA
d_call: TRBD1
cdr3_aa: CSVEGGQGIGTDTQYF
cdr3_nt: TGCAGCGTTGAAGGGGGACAGGGAATAGGCACAGATACGCAGTATTTT

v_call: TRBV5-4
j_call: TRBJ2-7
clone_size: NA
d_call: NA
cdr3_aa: CATKPDNSYEQYF
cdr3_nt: TGTGCCACCAAACCGGACAACTCCTACGAGCAGTACTTC

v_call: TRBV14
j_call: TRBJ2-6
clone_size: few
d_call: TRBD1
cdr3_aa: CASSQDLQGFGANVLTF
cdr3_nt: TGTGCCAGCAGCCAAGATCTACAGGGGTTCGGGGCCAACGTCCTGACTTTC

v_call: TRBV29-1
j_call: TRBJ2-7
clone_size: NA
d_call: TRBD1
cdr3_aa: CSVEGQGPYEQYF
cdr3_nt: TGCAGCGTCGAGGGACAGGGACCCTACGAGCAGTACTTC

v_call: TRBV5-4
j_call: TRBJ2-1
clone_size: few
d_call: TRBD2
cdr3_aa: CASSLGSPTSGLYNEQFF
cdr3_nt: TGTGCCAGCAGCTTGGGCAGCCCTACTAGCGGGCTCTACAATGAGCAGTTCTTC

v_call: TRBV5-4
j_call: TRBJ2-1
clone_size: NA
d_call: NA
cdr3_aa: CASSLPGGKGSYNEQFF
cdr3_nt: TGTGCCAGCAGCTTGCCCGGTGGGAAGGGGTCCTACAATGAGCAGTTCTTC

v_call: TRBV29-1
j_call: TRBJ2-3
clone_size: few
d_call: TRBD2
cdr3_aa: CSLGGGPSTDTQYF
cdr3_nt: TGCAGCCTTGGCGGGGGGCCTAGCACAGATACGCAGTATTTT

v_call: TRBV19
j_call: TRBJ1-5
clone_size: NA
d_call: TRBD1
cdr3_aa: CASSIQGADQPQHF
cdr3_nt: TGTGCCAGTAGTATACAGGGGGCGGATCAGCCCCAGCATTTT

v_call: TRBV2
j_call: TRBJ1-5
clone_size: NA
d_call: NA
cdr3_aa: CASSELSGYSNQPQHF
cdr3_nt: TGTGCCAGCAGTGAACTGTCAGGGTATAGCAATCAGCCCCAGCATTTT

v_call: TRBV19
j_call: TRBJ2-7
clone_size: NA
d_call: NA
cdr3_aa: CASSRVGLAYEQYF
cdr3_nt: TGTGCCAGTAGTCGAGTCGGTCTCGCCTACGAGCAGTACTTC

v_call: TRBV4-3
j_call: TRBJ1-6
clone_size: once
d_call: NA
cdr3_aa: CASSQAFNSPLHF
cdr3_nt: TGCGCCAGCAGCCAAGCTTTTAATTCACCCCTCCACTTT

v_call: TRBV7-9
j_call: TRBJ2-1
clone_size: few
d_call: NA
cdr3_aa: CASSKLAGEQFF
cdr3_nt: TGTGCCAGCAGCAAACTAGCAGGTGAGCAGTTCTTC

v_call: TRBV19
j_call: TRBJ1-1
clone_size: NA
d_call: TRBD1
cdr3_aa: CASTNRGYAEAFF
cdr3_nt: TGTGCCAGTACAAACAGGGGGTACGCTGAAGCTTTCTTT

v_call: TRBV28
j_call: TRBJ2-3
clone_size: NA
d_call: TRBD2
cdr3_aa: CASIGKREGTDTQYF
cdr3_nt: TGTGCCAGCATCGGCAAGCGGGAGGGTACAGATACGCAGTATTTT

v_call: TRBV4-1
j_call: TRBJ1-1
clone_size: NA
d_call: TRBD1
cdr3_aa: CASSQGPGGTEAFF
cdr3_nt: TGCGCCAGCAGCCAAGGGCCAGGGGGCACTGAAGCTTTCTTT

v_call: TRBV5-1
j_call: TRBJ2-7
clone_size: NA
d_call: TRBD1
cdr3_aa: CASSLGAGQGLSYEQYF
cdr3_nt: TGCGCCAGCAGCTTGGGCGCGGGACAGGGACTCTCCTACGAGCAGTACTTC

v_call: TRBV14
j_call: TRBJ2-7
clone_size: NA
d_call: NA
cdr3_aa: CASSQAPGWRGSYEQYF
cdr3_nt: TGTGCCAGCAGCCAAGCCCCCGGGTGGAGGGGCTCCTACGAGCAGTACTTC

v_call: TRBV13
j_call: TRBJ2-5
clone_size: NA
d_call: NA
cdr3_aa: CASSPRRGETQYF
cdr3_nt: TGTGCCAGCAGCCCCCGGCGGGGCGAGACCCAGTACTTC

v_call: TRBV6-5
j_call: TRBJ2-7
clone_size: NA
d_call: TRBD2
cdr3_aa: CASSYGLAGGPAEQYF
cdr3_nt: TGTGCCAGCAGTTACGGCCTAGCGGGAGGGCCTGCCGAGCAGTACTTC

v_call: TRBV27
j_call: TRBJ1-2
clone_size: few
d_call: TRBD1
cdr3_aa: CASSARTGGYGYTF
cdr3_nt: TGTGCCAGCAGTGCGCGGACAGGCGGCTATGGCTACACCTTC

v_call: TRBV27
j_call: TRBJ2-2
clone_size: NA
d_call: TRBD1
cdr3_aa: CASRMGQGTPGELFF
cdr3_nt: TGTGCCAGCAGGATGGGACAGGGAACCCCCGGGGAGCTGTTTTTT

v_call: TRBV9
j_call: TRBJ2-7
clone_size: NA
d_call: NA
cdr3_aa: CASSGQGREQYF
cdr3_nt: TGTGCCAGCAGCGGCCAGGGCCGCGAGCAGTACTTC

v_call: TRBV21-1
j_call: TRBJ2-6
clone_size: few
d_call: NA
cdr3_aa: CASSKVRGSRANVLTF
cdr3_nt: TGTGCCAGCAGCAAAGTGAGAGGGTCTAGGGCCAACGTCCTGACTTTC

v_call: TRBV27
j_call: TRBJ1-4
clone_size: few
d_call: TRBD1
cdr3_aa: CASSPEGAATNEKLFF
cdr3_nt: TGTGCCAGCAGTCCTGAGGGGGCGGCAACTAATGAAAAACTGTTTTTT

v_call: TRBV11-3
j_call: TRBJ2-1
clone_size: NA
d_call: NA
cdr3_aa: CASSFIGGNEQFF
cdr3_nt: TGTGCCAGCAGCTTCATCGGAGGGAATGAGCAGTTCTTC

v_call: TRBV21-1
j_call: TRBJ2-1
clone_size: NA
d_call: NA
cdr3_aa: CAQGQGPKNEQFF
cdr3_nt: TGTGCCCAAGGTCAGGGCCCCAAAAATGAGCAGTTCTTC